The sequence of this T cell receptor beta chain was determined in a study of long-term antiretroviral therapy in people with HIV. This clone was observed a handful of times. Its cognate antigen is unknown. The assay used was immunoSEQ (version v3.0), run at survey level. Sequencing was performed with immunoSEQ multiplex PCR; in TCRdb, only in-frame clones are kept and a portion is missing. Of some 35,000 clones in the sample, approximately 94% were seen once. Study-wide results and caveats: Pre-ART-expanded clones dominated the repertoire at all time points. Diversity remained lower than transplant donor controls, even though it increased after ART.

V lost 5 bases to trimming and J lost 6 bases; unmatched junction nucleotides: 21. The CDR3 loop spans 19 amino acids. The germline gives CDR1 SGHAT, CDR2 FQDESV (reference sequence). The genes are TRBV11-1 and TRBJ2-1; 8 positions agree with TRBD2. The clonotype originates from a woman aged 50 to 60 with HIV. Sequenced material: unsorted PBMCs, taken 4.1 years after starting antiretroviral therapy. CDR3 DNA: TGTGCCAGCAGCCCCACCGGGGGGGGTTTTCTTAGGTTGGGCAATGAGCAGTTCTTC. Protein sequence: CASSPTGGGFLRLGNEQFF.